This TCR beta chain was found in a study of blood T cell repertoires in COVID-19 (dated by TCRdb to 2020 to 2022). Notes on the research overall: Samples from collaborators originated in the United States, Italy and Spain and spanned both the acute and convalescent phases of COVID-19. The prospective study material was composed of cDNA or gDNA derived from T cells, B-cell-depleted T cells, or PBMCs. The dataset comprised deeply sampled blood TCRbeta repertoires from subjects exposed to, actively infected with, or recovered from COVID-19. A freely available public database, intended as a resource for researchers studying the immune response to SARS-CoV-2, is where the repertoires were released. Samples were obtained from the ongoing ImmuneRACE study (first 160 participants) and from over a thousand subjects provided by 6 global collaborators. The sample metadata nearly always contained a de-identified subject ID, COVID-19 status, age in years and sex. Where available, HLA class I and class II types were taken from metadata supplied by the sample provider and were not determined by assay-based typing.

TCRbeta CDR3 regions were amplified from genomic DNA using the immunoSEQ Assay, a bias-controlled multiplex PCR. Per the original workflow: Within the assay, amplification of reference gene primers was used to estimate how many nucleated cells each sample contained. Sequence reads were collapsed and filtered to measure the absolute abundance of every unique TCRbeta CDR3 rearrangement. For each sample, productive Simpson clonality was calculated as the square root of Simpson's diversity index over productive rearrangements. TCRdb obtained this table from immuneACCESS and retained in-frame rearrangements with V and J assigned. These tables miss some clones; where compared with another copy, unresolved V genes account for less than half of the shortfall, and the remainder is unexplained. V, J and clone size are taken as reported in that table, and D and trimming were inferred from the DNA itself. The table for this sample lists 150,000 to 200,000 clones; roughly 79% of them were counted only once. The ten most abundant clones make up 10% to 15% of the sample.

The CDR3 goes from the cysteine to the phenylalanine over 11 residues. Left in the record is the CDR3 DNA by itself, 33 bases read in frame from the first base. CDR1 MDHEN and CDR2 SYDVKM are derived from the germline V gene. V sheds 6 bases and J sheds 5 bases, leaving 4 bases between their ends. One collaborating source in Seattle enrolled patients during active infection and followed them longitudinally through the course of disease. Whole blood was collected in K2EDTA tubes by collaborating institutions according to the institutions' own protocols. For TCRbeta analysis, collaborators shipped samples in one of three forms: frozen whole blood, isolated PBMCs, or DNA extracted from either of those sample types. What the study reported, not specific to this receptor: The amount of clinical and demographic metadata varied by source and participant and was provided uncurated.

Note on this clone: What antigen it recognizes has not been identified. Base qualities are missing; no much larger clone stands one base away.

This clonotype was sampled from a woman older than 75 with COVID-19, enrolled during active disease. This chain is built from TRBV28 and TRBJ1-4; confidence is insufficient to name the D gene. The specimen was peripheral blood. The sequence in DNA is TGTGCCAGCAGCCCAAATGAAAAACTGTTTTTT. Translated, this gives CASSPNEKLFF. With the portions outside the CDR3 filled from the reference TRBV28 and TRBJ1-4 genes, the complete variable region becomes DVKVTQSSRYLVKRTGEKVFLECVQDMDHENMFWYRQDPGLGLRLIYFSYDVKMKEKGDIPEGYSVSREKKERFSLILESASTNQTSMYLCASSPNEKLFFGSGTQLSVL.